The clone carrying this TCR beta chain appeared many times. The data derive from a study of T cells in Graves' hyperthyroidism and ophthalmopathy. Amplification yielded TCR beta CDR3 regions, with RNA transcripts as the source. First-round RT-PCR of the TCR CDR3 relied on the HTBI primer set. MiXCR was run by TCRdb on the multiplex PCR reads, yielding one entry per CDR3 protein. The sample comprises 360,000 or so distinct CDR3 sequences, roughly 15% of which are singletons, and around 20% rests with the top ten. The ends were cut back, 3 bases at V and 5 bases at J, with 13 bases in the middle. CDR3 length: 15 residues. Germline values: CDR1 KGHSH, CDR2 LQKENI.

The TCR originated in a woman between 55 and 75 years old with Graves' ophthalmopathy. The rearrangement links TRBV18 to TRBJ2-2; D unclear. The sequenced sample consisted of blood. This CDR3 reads CASSPSSIATGELFF. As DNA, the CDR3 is TGTGCCAGCTCACCGAGCTCCATTGCTACCGGGGAGCTGTTTTTT.